This T cell receptor beta chain is drawn from a study of cytomegalovirus exposure and HLA in healthy donors. Points from the study as a whole: In vitro assays verified that three CMV-associated chains recognized CMV antigens specifically. The study labeled 150 or so TCR beta chains cytomegalovirus-associated. The classifier was said to identify cytomegalovirus status with high specificity and sensitivity.

This CDR3 contains 13 residues. Germline V CDR1 and CDR2: MNHNS, SASEGT. V was trimmed by 1 base and J by 8 bases, leaving 9 bases between them. Only in-frame clones appear in the TCRdb table, and some are missing; sequencing was by immunoSEQ multiplex PCR. Among under 200,000 clones listed, 86% were seen once. Regarding this clone: Its target is not known.

The specimen sequenced was PBMCs. This receptor was taken from a woman under 40 in good health and CMV-seronegative. J is TRBJ2-4 and V is TRBV6-1; D is unresolved. CDR3: CASSEVGTDIQYF. The CDR3, as DNA: TGTGCCAGCAGTGAAGTTGGCACGGACATTCAGTACTTC.